These 28 T cell receptor beta chains came from one sample sequenced in a study of T cell responses to AZD1222 COVID-19 vaccine. Some clones are missing from TCRdb's copy, which holds only in-frame ones; the method was immunoSEQ multiplex PCR. The table lists over 100,000 clones, about nine tenths of them singletons. The sequenced sample was peripheral blood, obtained on day 0 of AZD1222 vaccination. These receptors were obtained from an adult in good health.

This chain joins TRBV19 and TRBJ2-1; tentative D call: TRBD1 (5 bases). The CDR3 is made up of 17 amino acids. Trimming removed 6 bases at V and 6 bases at J, with 24 bases between. Germline assignment: CDR1 LNHDA and CDR2 SQIVND (reference sequence). CDR3 region: CASSPPPGLLGGNEQFF. The DNA of the CDR3 is TGTGCCAGTAGCCCCCCCCCAGGGCTATTAGGTGGCAATGAGCAGTTCTTC.

The rearrangement uses TRBV5-1 and TRBJ2-7, with 11 bases matching TRBD2. Germline assignment: CDR1 SGHRS and CDR2 YFSETQ. V lost 0 bases to trimming and J lost 5 bases; unmatched junction nucleotides: 10. The CDR3 has 17 amino acids. In DNA form, the CDR3 reads TGCGCCAGCAGCTTGGCCCTCTTGACTAGCGGGATAAACGAGCAGTACTTC. This sequence encodes CASSLALLTSGINEQYF.

This chain joins TRBV19 and TRBJ1-6; D is unclear. The ends were cut back, 7 bases at V and 7 bases at J, with 17 bases in the middle. CDR1 and CDR2 (germline): LNHDA, SQIVND (reference sequence). This CDR3 is built from 15 residues. The CDR3 DNA reads as TGTGCCAGTACCTGGACCTATGGGGAAAATTCACCCCTCCACTTT. Translation gives CASTWTYGENSPLHF.

This chain links TRBV5-4 with TRBJ1-1, with D unclear. The V gene's germline CDR1 is SGHNT and CDR2 YYREEE (reference sequence). V lost 0 bases, J lost 0 bases, and 9 bases lay in between. This CDR3 has 15 residues. The CDR3 region has the DNA TGTGCCAGCAGCTTGGGCCCCGTAATGAACACTGAAGCTTTCTTT. Its protein product is CASSLGPVMNTEAFF.

V and J are TRBV3-1 (or the pseudogene TRBV3-2) and TRBJ2-7; tentative D call: TRBD2 (6 bases). The V gene's germline CDR1 is LGHDT and CDR2 YNNKEL (reference sequence). The CDR3 covers 13 residues. Trimming pared 0 bases from V and 6 bases from J, leaving 9 bases between. CDR3 bases: TGTGCCAGCAGCCAAGAAGGGCGGGGCGAGCAGTACTTC. This codes for CASSQEGRGEQYF.

This clone was seen only once. The V and J genes are TRBV6-5 and TRBJ2-5; either TRBD1 or TRBD2 may supply D (6 bases each). The germline V gene encodes CDR1 MNHEY and CDR2 SVGAGI. The CDR3 loop spans 14 amino acids. The V end lost 6 bases, the J end lost 2 bases, and 13 bases lay between the germline ends. The chain's CDR3 is CASSMGGPQETQYF. CDR3 DNA sequence: TGTGCCAGCAGCATGGGGGGCCCACAAGAGACCCAGTACTTC.

V and J are TRBV28 and TRBJ2-5, with TRBD2 identical over 8 bases. The CDR3 spans 14 residues. The V segment lost 6 bases and the J segment 5 bases; nucleotides outside the gene matches: 8. Germline V lookup: CDR1 MDHEN, CDR2 SYDVKM. The CDR3 here is CASRRGGEAETQYF. As DNA, the CDR3 is TGTGCCAGCAGACGGGGGGGCGAAGCGGAGACCCAGTACTTC.

This chain links TRBV7-3 with TRBJ2-3, with a tentative D call TRBD2 (6 bases). The CDR3 has 15 amino acids. V was cut by 2 bases and J by 2 bases, with 11 bases left in between. The germline V gene has CDR1 SGHTA and CDR2 FQGTGA. For the CDR3, the DNA is TGTGCCAGCAGCTTATTCGGGGGATACACAGATACGCAGTATTTT. Its protein is CASSLFGGYTDTQYF.

The chain is built from TRBV28 and TRBJ1-6; maybe TRBD1 (6 bases). V lost 6 bases and J 3 bases, leaving 18 bases between the germline ends. Germline lookup yields CDR1 MDHEN and CDR2 SYDVKM. This CDR3 has 17 residues. The CDR3 bases are TGTGCCAGCAGCTCTCCGGGGGCCCCGAACTATAATTCACCCCTCCACTTT. The encoded protein is CASSSPGAPNYNSPLHF.

The genes are TRBV9 and TRBJ2-7; possibly TRBD1 for D (6 bases). Germline lookup yields CDR1 SGDLS and CDR2 YYNGEE. This CDR3 region has 14 residues. V gave up 0 bases and J gave up 2 bases, with 9 bases separating them. The CDR3 spells CASSVATGTYEQYF. The CDR3 bases are TGTGCCAGCAGCGTAGCTACAGGGACCTACGAGCAGTACTTC.

The table lists this clone with a count of one. This chain connects TRBV28 to TRBJ2-4, with D hard to call. The germline CDR1 and CDR2 sequences are MDHEN and SYDVKM. CDR3 length: 13 residues. V lost 4 bases to trimming and J lost 0 bases, with 4 bases between them. The CDR3 spells CASSSRAKNIQYF. The CDR3 DNA sequence: TGTGCCAGCAGTTCCCGAGCCAAAAACATTCAGTACTTC.

The V and J genes are TRBV15 and TRBJ1-5; a possible D gene is TRBD1 (5 bases). Germline CDR1 is LNHNV and CDR2 is YYDKDF (reference sequence). The V end lost 3 bases, the J end lost 1 base, and 10 bases lay between the germline ends. The CDR3 loop spans 15 amino acids. CDR3 sequence reads: CATSSDDSSNQPQHF. DNA of the CDR3: TGTGCCACCAGCAGTGACGACAGCAGCAATCAGCCCCAGCATTTT.

This clone was seen only once. The chain employs TRBV2 and TRBJ1-5; D call uncertain. Germline CDR1 and CDR2: SNHLY and FYNNEI. Trimming pared 5 bases from V and 4 bases from J, leaving 9 bases between. This CDR3 spans 13 amino acids. The CDR3 sequence is CASSRTGNQPQHF. DNA for the CDR3: TGTGCCAGCAGTAGGACGGGGAATCAGCCCCAGCATTTT.

This clone was found once. This sequence joins TRBV6-5 and TRBJ2-5; D is perhaps TRBD2 (7 bases). CDR3 length: 14 amino acids. Germline V gene sequence: CDR1 MNHEY, CDR2 SVGAGI. Deletions cut 8 bases from V and 3 bases from J, with 16 bases between. This CDR3 reads CASHSGGPKETQYF. The CDR3, as DNA: TGTGCCAGCCACTCCGGGGGGCCTAAAGAGACCCAGTACTTC.

The gene calls are TRBV2 and TRBJ1-3, with TRBD1 matching 9 bases. The V and J ends lost 9 bases and 0 bases, in that order; junction bases with no gene match: 6. The V gene's germline CDR1 is SNHLY and CDR2 FYNNEI. The CDR3 is 15 amino acids. CDR3 sequence: CASKGTGTSGNTIYF. The CDR3 nucleotides read TGTGCCAGTAAAGGGACAGGGACCTCTGGAAACACCATATATTTT.

The V call is TRBV7-3, the J call TRBJ2-7, with TRBD2 identical over 8 bases. The germline V gene has CDR1 SGHTA and CDR2 FQGTGA. This CDR3 is 13 amino acids long. V lost 1 base to trimming and J lost 12 bases; unmatched junction nucleotides: 8. The CDR3 coding sequence is TGTGCCAGCAGCTTAATCCCCGGGACTAGTTCGTACTTC. Translating gives CASSLIPGTSSYF.

The rearrangement joins TRBV29-1 to TRBJ1-5; D gene uncertain. CDR3 size: 14 residues. Trimming removed 4 bases at V and 6 bases at J, with 16 bases between. Germline CDR1 and CDR2: SQVTM and ANQGSEA. CDR3 in amino acids: CSVASRESGQPQHF. CDR3 sequence (DNA): TGCAGCGTTGCTTCAAGAGAGTCGGGTCAGCCCCAGCATTTT. Full variable domain (rest looked up from reference TRBV29-1 and TRBJ1-5): SAVISQKPSRDICQRGTSLTIQCQVDSQVTMMFWYRQQPGQSLTLIATANQGSEATYESGFVIDKFPISRPNLTFSTLTVSNMSPEDSSIYLCSVASRESGQPQHFGDGTRLSIL.

This clone has just a few counts. The rearrangement joins TRBV3-1 (or the pseudogene TRBV3-2) to TRBJ1-3; D is perhaps TRBD1 (6 bases). There are 14 residues in the CDR3. Trimming pared 2 bases from V and 4 bases from J, leaving 9 bases between. Germline CDR1 and CDR2: LGHDT and YNNKEL (reference sequence). In DNA form, the CDR3 reads TGTGCCAGCAGCCAACAGGGGCAAGGAAACACCATATATTTT. Its translation is CASSQQGQGNTIYF.

The V and J genes are TRBV7-2 and TRBJ2-1, with D hard to call. CDR1 and CDR2 from the germline V gene are SGHTA and FQGNSA. The CDR3 is 14 residues long. V dropped 0 bases and J dropped 6 bases, with 9 bases sitting between them. CDR3 DNA: TGTGCCAGCAGCTTAGCTTGGCGGCTCAATGAGCAGTTCTTC. This translates into CASSLAWRLNEQFF.

The chain joins TRBV30 to TRBJ2-2; TRBD2 is a possible D gene (5 bases). Between the trimmed V and J ends, which lost 2 bases and 6 bases, there was a span of 10 bases. The CDR3 sequence is 13 residues long. The germline CDR1 and CDR2 sequences are GTSNPN and SVGIG (reference sequence). The CDR3 DNA reads TGTGCCTGGAGTTCCTTCGGGGCCGGGGAGCTGTTTTTT. Its protein is CAWSSFGAGELFF.

This clone showed up just once. The chain carries TRBV7-8 and TRBJ2-3; 13 positions agree with TRBD2. CDR1 and CDR2 (germline): SGHVS, FQNEAQ. Trimming took 6 bases from V and 5 from J; bases not matched to a gene: 5. The CDR3 is 15 residues long. The CDR3 DNA reads TGTGCCAGCAGAACTAGCGGGAGGGCCTTAGATACGCAGTATTTT. Translation: CASRTSGRALDTQYF. The variable domain in full, with the rest retrieved from reference TRBV7-8 and TRBJ2-3, is GAGVSQSPRYKVAKRGQDVALRCDPISGHVSLFWYQQALGQGPEFLTYFQNEAQLDKSGLPSDRFFAERPEGSVSTLKIQRTQQEDSAVYLCASRTSGRALDTQYFGPGTRLTVL.

This clone was seen only once. V gene TRBV5-6 combines with J gene TRBJ1-4; D may be TRBD1 (6 bases). The CDR3 spans 16 residues. Trimming stripped 0 bases from V and 7 bases from J, with 16 bases between. The germline CDR1 and CDR2 sequences are SGHDT and YYEEEE. The CDR3 protein is CASSLAGWGATEKLFF. CDR3 coding DNA: TGTGCCAGCAGCTTGGCAGGATGGGGGGCGACTGAAAAACTGTTTTTT.

V is TRBV19 and J is TRBJ1-1; TRBD1 matches at 9 bases. V shed 3 bases, J shed 1 base, and the junction held 0 bases outside the gene matches. CDR3 length: 14 residues. Germline V lookup: CDR1 LNHDA, CDR2 SQIVND (reference sequence). The CDR3 region has the DNA TGTGCCAGTAGTATGGGACAGGGGAACACTGAAGCTTTCTTT. This translates into CASSMGQGNTEAFF.

The chain couples TRBV7-2 to TRBJ2-1; 10 bases line up with TRBD2. The CDR3 contains 14 residues. J gave up 8 bases and V 4 bases, and 5 bases lay outside the gene matches. CDR1 and CDR2 (germline): SGHTA, FQGNSA. The CDR3 spells CASSWASGSYEQFF. The CDR3 DNA follows: TGTGCCAGCAGCTGGGCTAGCGGGAGCTATGAGCAGTTCTTC.

The chain links TRBV30 to TRBJ1-5; 7 bases align to TRBD1. The CDR3 covers 12 residues. Per germline, CDR1 GTSNPN and CDR2 SVGIG (reference sequence). With 5 bases clipped from V and 7 bases from J, the junction kept 5 bases outside the gene matches. The CDR3 is CAWGAGGQPQHF. CDR3 nucleotides: TGTGCCTGGGGGGCAGGGGGACAGCCCCAGCATTTT.

The genes are TRBV7-8 and TRBJ1-1; no firm D call. V was clipped by 7 bases and J by 3 bases, with 12 bases between them. This CDR3 has 13 residues. Germline CDR1 and CDR2: SGHVS and FQNEAQ. CDR3 bases: TGTGCCAGCAAGATGGCGGGTTACACTGAAGCTTTCTTT. Amino acid sequence: CASKMAGYTEAFF.

The V gene is TRBV10-1, the J gene TRBJ1-1, with 9 positions matching TRBD1. The V gene end was trimmed by 4 bases and the J gene end by 4 bases; junction bases not matched to a gene: 7. CDR1 and CDR2 (germline): WNHNN, SYGVQD (reference sequence). CDR3 size: 15 residues. In nucleotides, the CDR3 is TGCGCCAGCAGTGGGGGACAGGGCCTGGGCACTGAAGCTTTCTTT. Protein: CASSGGQGLGTEAFF.

This chain uses TRBV2 with TRBJ1-1, with D perhaps matching TRBD1 (5 bases). Between the trimmed V and J ends, which lost 5 bases and 3 bases, there was a span of 7 bases. CDR3 length: 12 residues. CDR1 is SNHLY and CDR2 is FYNNEI in the germline V gene. CDR3 coding DNA: TGTGCCAGCAGTAGGGGCCACACTGAAGCTTTCTTT. Protein sequence: CASSRGHTEAFF.